The T cell receptor (beta chain) under discussion was sequenced for a study of blood T cell repertoires in COVID-19 (dated by TCRdb to the early 2020s). Background on the whole study: Samples from collaborators originated in the United States, Italy and Spain and spanned both the acute and convalescent phases of COVID-19. The prospective study material was composed of cDNA or gDNA derived from T cells, B-cell-depleted T cells, or PBMCs. Subjects who had been exposed to COVID-19, were actively infected with it, or had recovered from it provided the deeply sampled blood TCRbeta repertoires that made up the dataset. A freely available public database, intended as a resource for researchers studying the immune response to SARS-CoV-2, is where the repertoires were released. The samples were drawn from two sources: the first 160 participants of the ongoing ImmuneRACE study, and 1,254 subjects contributed by 6 global collaborators. A de-identified subject ID, COVID-19 status, age in years and sex were almost always included in the sample metadata. Where HLA class I and class II types were available, the types were taken from metadata supplied by the sample provider, not from assay-based typing.

Participants in the prospective study were aged 18 to 89 years, lived in 20 to 30 United States geographic areas, and enrolled through a virtual design. In the prospective study, participants were assigned to cohorts based on the clinical history participants reported in a screening survey and a study questionnaire. For ImmuneRACE Cohort 3, a participant was defined as recovered based on two consecutive negative NP/OP PCR tests, clearance by a healthcare professional, or resolution of symptoms. Mobile phlebotomists in the prospective study collected whole blood, serum and a nasopharyngeal or oropharyngeal swab from every participant. Over an approximately 2-month period, participants in the prospective study had the option of providing additional blood draws and questionnaires. Before DNA extraction, prospective study blood samples were shipped either frozen or at room temperature. The immunoSEQ Assay, a bias-controlled multiplex PCR, was used to amplify TCRbeta CDR3 regions from genomic DNA. As for the original processing: Nucleated cell counts per sample were estimated from amplification of reference gene primers within the assay. Sequence reads were collapsed and filtered to measure the absolute abundance of every unique TCRbeta CDR3 rearrangement. Productive Simpson clonality was computed per sample as the square root of Simpson's diversity index over productive rearrangements. Drawn from immuneACCESS, this table holds only the in-frame rearrangements with V and J called that TCRdb kept. Clones are partly lost; checked studies trace under half to an unresolved V gene and leave the rest unexplained. Clonal size and the V and J genes are those of that table, whereas D and trimming came from the DNA. The sample includes about 200,000 clones, with 90% observed a single time. The ten biggest clones cover approximately 1.1% of the sample.

From the germline V gene, CDR1 is SGHRS and CDR2 is YFSETQ. The CDR3, cysteine through phenylalanine, is 14 amino acids long. The entry retains the CDR3 DNA only, 42 bases that are in frame from base 1. V and J are truncated by 5 bases and 1 base respectively, leaving an intervening sequence of 12 bases. Beyond this particular receptor, the publication reports: How much clinical and demographic metadata was included differed by source and by participant, and the metadata was provided uncurated.

Worth noting for this clone: It has no known antigen specificity. No clone much larger than this one lies a single base away; base qualities are absent.

Sequenced material: PBMCs or T cells enriched from blood (not recorded which). The chain links TRBV5-1 with TRBJ2-5; the best D guess is TRBD2, with 6 bases matching. The sequence was obtained from a man in his thirties or forties who had recovered from COVID-19. The DNA is TGCGCCAGCAGTTCCACGGGAGCCCAAGAGACCCAGTACTTC. This encodes CASSSTGAQETQYF.